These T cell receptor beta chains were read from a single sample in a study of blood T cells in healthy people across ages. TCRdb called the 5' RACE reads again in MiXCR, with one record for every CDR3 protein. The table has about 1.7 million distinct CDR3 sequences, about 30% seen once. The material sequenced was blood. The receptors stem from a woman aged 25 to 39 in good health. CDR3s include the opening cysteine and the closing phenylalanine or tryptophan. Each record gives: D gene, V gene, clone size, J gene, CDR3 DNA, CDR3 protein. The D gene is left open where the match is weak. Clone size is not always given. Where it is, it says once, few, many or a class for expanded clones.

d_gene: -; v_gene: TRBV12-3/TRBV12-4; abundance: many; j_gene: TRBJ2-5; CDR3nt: TGTGCCAGCAGTTTTCTTAAGATAGGCGAGACCCAGTACTTC; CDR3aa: CASSFLKIGETQYF
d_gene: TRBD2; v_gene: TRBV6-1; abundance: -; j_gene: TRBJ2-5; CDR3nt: TGTGCCAGCAGCACAGGACTAGCGGGGGAATTGGAGACCCAGTACTTC; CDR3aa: CASSTGLAGELETQYF
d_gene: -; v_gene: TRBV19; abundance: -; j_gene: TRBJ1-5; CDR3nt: TGTGCCAGTAGTACCGGAGCATATAGCAATCAGCCCCAGCATTTT; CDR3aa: CASSTGAYSNQPQHF
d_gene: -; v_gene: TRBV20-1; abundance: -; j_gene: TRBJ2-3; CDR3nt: TGCAGCGCAACACGGGGGGGACAGCTCACAGATACGCAGTATTTT; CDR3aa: CSATRGGQLTDTQYF
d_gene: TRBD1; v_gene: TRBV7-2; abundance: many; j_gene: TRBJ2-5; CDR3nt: TGTGCCAGCAGCTTAGGTGGACAGGGGGCGGAGACCCAGTACTTC; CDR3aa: CASSLGGQGAETQYF
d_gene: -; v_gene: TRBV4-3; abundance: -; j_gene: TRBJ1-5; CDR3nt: TGCGCCAGCGGCCAAGATCACAGGCTGGCCAATCAGCCCCAGCATTTT; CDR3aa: CASGQDHRLANQPQHF
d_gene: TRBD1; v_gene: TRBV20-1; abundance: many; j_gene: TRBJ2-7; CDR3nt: TGCAGTGCTAGAGGGGACAGGTTGGTAGGCGAGCAGTACTTC; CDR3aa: CSARGDRLVGEQYF
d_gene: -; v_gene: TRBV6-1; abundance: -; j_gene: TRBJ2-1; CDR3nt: TGTGCCAGCAGTCCCGAAAGGGGGACACCCATCGACAATGAGCAGTTCTTC; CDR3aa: CASSPERGTPIDNEQFF
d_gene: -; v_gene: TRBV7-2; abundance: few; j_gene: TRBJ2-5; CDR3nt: TGTGCCAGCAGCTTAGGGCTGGCTAGCGGAGGGGGGCAAGAGACCCAGTACTTC; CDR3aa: CASSLGLASGGGQETQYF
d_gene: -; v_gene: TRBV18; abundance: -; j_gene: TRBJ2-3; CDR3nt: TGTGCCAGCTCACCTTACACCACAGATACGCAGTATTTT; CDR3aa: CASSPYTTDTQYF
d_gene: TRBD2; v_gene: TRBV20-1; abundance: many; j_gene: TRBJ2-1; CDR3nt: TGCAGTGCTAGCCCTAGCGGGAGACTCGGGCAGTTCTTC; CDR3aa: CSASPSGRLGQFF
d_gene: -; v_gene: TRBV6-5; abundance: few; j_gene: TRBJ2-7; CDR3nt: TGTGCCAGCCGTCGTGTCGGGCTGACCCCGGAGCAGTACTTC; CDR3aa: CASRRVGLTPEQYF
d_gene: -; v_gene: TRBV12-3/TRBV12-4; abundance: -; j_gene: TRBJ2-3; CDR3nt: TGTGCCAGCAATTCCGGCCGGGGGAGCACAGATACGCAGTATTTT; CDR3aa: CASNSGRGSTDTQYF
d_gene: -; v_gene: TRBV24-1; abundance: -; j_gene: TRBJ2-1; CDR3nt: TGTGCCACCAGTGATGGCCAGTGGGAGCAGTTCTTC; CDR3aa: CATSDGQWEQFF
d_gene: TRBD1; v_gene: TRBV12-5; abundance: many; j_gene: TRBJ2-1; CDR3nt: TGTGCTAGTGGTTTAGACAGGGTCGACAATGAGCAGTTCTTC; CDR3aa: CASGLDRVDNEQFF
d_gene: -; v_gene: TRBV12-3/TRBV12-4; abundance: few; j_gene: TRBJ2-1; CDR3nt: TGTGCCAGCAGTCCCCTAGTATACAATGAGCAGTTCTTC; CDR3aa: CASSPLVYNEQFF
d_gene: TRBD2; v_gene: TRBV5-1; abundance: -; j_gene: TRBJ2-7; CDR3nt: TGCGCCAGCACCCTAGTCTCGGGACTAGGCTACGAGCAGTACTTC; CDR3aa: CASTLVSGLGYEQYF
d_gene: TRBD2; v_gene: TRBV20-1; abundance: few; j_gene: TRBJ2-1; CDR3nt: TGCAGTGCTCCCCGGGGGGGTCTCTCCTACAATGAGCAGTTCTTC; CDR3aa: CSAPRGGLSYNEQFF
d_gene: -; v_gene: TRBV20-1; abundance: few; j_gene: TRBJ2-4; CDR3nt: TGCAGTGCTGGAGGGGGAGAGGTTGCCAAAAACATTCAGTACTTC; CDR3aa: CSAGGGEVAKNIQYF
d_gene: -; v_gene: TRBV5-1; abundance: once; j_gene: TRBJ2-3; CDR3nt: TGCGCCTGCAGCGTTTCTAGCGACGATACGCAGTATTTT; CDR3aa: CACSVSSDDTQYF
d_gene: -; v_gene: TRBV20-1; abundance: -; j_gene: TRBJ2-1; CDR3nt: TGCAGTGCTAGATTTGCCCCTTACGGGTTGACCTCCTACAATGAGCAGTTCTTC; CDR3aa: CSARFAPYGLTSYNEQFF
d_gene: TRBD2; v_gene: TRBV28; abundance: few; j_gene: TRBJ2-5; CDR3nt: TGTGCCAGCAGTTTAGATGGTAGCGGGGTGTTGGAGACCCAGTACTTC; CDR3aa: CASSLDGSGVLETQYF
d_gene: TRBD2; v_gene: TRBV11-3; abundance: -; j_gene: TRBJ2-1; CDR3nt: TGTGCCAGCAGCTCGGAGGGGACTAGCGGGAGTTATGAGCAGTTCTTC; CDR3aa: CASSSEGTSGSYEQFF
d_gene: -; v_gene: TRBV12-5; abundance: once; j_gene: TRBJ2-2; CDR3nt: TGTGCTAGTGGTTACCTTGAGGACGGGGAGCTGTTTTTT; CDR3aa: CASGYLEDGELFF
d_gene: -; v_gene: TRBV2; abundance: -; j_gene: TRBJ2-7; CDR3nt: TGTGCCAGCAGTCGGGGAAGGTGGGAGCAGTACTTC; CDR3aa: CASSRGRWEQYF
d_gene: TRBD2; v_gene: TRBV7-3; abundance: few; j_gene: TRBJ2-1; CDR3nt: TGTGCCAGCAGCTTAGGGGTTGGGAGGGACAATGAGCAGTTCTTC; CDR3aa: CASSLGVGRDNEQFF
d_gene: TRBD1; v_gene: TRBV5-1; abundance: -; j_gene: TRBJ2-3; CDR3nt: TGCGCCAGCAGCTTGCAGGGGGATCAAGATACGCAGTATTTT; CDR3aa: CASSLQGDQDTQYF
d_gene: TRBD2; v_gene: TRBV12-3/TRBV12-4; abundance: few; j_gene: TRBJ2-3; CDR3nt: TGTGCCAGCAGTTCCCCCCTTACGAGCGGGAGGATCGCCCCTACGCAGTATTTT; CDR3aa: CASSSPLTSGRIAPTQYF
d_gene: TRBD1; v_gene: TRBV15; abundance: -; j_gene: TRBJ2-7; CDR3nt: TGTGCCACCAGCAGAGATACGGCAGGGGGTTACGAGCAGTACTTC; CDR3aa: CATSRDTAGGYEQYF
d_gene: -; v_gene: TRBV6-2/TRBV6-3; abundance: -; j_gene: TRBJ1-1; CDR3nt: TGTGCCAGCAGTTACGCCGGACAACCCAGGAAGACTGAAGCTTTCTTT; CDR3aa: CASSYAGQPRKTEAFF
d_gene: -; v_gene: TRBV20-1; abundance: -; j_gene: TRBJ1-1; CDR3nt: TGCAGTGCCCCACCAGGCGGACCTTACACTGAAGCTTTCTTT; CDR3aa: CSAPPGGPYTEAFF
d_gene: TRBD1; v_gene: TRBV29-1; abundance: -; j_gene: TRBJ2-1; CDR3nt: TGCAGCGTTGAAGATGCAGGGACAGGGATATCCAATGAGCAGTTCTTC; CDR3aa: CSVEDAGTGISNEQFF
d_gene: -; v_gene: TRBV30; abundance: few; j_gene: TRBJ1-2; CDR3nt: TGTGCCTGGAGAAGAGACAGGAGCTATGGCTACACCTTC; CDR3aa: CAWRRDRSYGYTF